This T cell receptor beta chain is drawn from a study of T cell repertoires in ileal Crohn's disease. Study background: Thiopurines (11) or anti-TNF agents (around 17) were given postoperatively to about half.

The CDR3 extends over 15 amino acids. V lost 0 bases and J 4 bases, leaving 12 bases between the germline ends. Germline CDR1 is SGHVS and CDR2 is FQNEAQ. Findings and limits, study-wide: The median delay to postoperative endoscopy was about 6.9 months.

Method: immunoSEQ multiplex PCR; TCRdb's copy keeps in-frame clones and lacks some. Of some 10,000 clones listed, around four fifths are singletons. Time point reported: neoterminal ileum biopsy at postoperative endoscopy, about 6 months after surgery. Of note for this clone: Its specificity is unknown.

The receptor was derived from an adult with Crohn's disease. This sequence joins TRBV7-8 and TRBJ1-2; a possible D gene is TRBD1 (5 bases). The sequencing sample was made of ileal tissue. The chain's CDR3 is CASSLASGRGYGYTF. In DNA, the CDR3 is TGTGCCAGCAGCTTAGCATCAGGGAGGGGCTATGGCTACACCTTC.